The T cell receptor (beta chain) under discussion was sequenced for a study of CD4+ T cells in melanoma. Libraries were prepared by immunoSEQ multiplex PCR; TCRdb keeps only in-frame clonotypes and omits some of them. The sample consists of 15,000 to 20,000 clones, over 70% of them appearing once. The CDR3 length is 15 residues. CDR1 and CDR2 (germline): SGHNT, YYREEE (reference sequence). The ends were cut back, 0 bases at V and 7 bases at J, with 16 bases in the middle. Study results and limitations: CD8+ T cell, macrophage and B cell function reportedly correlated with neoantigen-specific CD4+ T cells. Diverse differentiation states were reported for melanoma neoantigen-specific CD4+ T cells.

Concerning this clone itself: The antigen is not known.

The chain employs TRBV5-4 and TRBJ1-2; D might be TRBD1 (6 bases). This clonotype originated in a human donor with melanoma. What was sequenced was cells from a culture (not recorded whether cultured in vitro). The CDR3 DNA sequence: TGTGCCAGCAGCTTGGCGGCAGGGGAGGCGGGTGGCTACACCTTC. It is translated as CASSLAAGEAGGYTF.